The 10 T cell receptor beta chains reported below all come from one sample, sequenced in a study of blood T cell repertoires in COVID-19. Method: immunoSEQ multiplex PCR; TCRdb's copy keeps in-frame clones and lacks some. Counted here are tens of thousands of clones, roughly 90% occurring once; the ten biggest clones make up 0.95% to 1.5%. The sample taken for sequencing was peripheral blood. The receptors come from a woman in her sixties or seventies with acute or convalescent COVID-19.

The J gene is TRBJ1-1, the V gene TRBV5-4, with 7 bases that match TRBD1. The CDR3 contains 13 residues. Looked up from germline, CDR1 is SGHNT and CDR2 is YYREEE (reference sequence). V dropped 4 bases and J dropped 4; count of bases not matched to a gene: 4. CDR3 residues: CASSDRVSTEAFF. The CDR3 region has the DNA TGTGCCAGCAGCGACAGGGTAAGCACTGAAGCTTTCTTT.

The chain uses TRBV11-2 and TRBJ1-1; D is ambiguous. This CDR3 spans 13 amino acids. Germline assignment: CDR1 SGHAT and CDR2 FQNNGV. The germline V and J ends were trimmed by 3 bases and 4 bases, with 9 bases remaining between them. CDR3: CASSFVGSTEAFF. The CDR3 DNA reads as TGTGCCAGCAGCTTCGTAGGGAGCACTGAAGCTTTCTTT. The full variable domain, in which reference TRBV11-2 and TRBJ1-1 provide the parts outside the CDR3, is EAGVAQSPRYKIIEKRQSVAFWCNPISGHATLYWYQQILGQGPKLLIQFQNNGVVDDSQLPKDRFSAERLKGVDSTLKIQPAKLEDSAVYLCASSFVGSTEAFFGQGTRLTVV.

The chain joins TRBV4-2 to TRBJ1-3; 11 nucleotides line up with TRBD1. V lost 0 bases to trimming and J lost 4 bases; unmatched junction nucleotides: 5. The CDR3 has 17 residues. From germline, CDR1 is LGHNA and CDR2 YNFKEQ. The CDR3 spells CASSQDWTGGIGNTIYF. The CDR3 nucleotides read TGTGCCAGCAGCCAAGATTGGACAGGGGGCATCGGAAACACCATATATTTT.

This clone showed up just once. This chain uses TRBV4-1 with TRBJ2-1; no clear D gene. The CDR3 sequence is 14 residues long. Germline V gene data show CDR1 as MGHRA and CDR2 as YSYEKL. Trimming shortened V by 4 bases and J by 2 bases, and 9 bases separated the two germline ends. The CDR3 region has the DNA TGCGCCAGCAGCCCGTGGGCCCCCTACAATGAGCAGTTCTTC. Protein: CASSPWAPYNEQFF.

Note on this clone: The same CDR3 arises from other DNA sequences in this sample as well. The CDR3 DNA sequence: TGTGCCAGCAGTGTCCCGGGACTAGCGGGAGTGCTGTACGTC. Its translation: CASSVPGLAGVLYV. V gene TRBV2 combines with J gene TRBJ2-7, with 14 bases lining up with TRBD2. The V and J ends lost 4 bases and 12 bases, in that order; junction bases with no gene match: 8. The CDR3 has 14 amino acids. Per germline, CDR1 SNHLY and CDR2 FYNNEI.

The rearrangement uses TRBV2 and TRBJ2-3; a possible D gene is TRBD1 (5 bases). V was shortened by 4 bases and J by 4 bases, with 6 bases between the two germline ends. The CDR3 extends over 12 amino acids. Germline V lookup: CDR1 SNHLY, CDR2 FYNNEI. CDR3 DNA sequence: TGTGCCAGCAGTGTAGGGGCAGATACGCAGTATTTT. This encodes CASSVGADTQYF.

The V and J genes are TRBV18 and TRBJ1-1; a weak D match, TRBD1 (6 bases). The CDR3 is 14 amino acids. V was pared by 2 bases and J by 3 bases, with 10 bases between. Germline V gives CDR1 KGHSH, CDR2 LQKENI. The CDR3 coding sequence is TGTGCCAGCTCACCAAGAGACAGGCACACTGAAGCTTTCTTT. It specifies CASSPRDRHTEAFF. Full variable domain (outside the CDR3, taken from reference TRBV18 and TRBJ1-1): NAGVMQNPRHLVRRRGQEARLRCSPMKGHSHVYWYRQLPEEGLKFMVYLQKENIIDESGMPKERFSAEFPKEGPSILRIQQVVRGDSAAYFCASSPRDRHTEAFFGQGTRLTVV.

The sample holds a few counts of this clone. V gene TRBV5-8 combines with J gene TRBJ1-5; D remains unclear. Trimming took 2 bases from V and 1 from J, leaving 7 bases between them. This CDR3 has 14 amino acids. CDR1 SGHTS and CDR2 YDEGEE come from the germline V gene. CDR3 amino acids: CASSFFRSNQPQHF. The CDR3, as DNA: TGTGCCAGCAGCTTTTTCAGAAGCAATCAGCCCCAGCATTTT.

The rearrangement joins TRBV5-1 to TRBJ1-6; D call uncertain. Per germline, CDR1 SGHRS and CDR2 YFSETQ. Trimming took 0 bases from V and 7 from J, leaving 8 bases between them. The CDR3 is 14 residues long. CDR3 in DNA: TGCGCCAGCAGCTTGGCACAGTGGAATTCACCCCTCCACTTT. This sequence encodes CASSLAQWNSPLHF.

The CDR3 sequence: CATKTGKTEAFF. The CDR3 nucleotides are TGTGCCACCAAGACAGGGAAGACTGAAGCTTTCTTT. This sequence joins TRBV7-9 and TRBJ1-1, with 7 nucleotides matching TRBD1. CDR1 and CDR2 from the germline V gene are SEHNR and FQNEAQ (reference sequence). With V trimmed by 10 bases and J by 5 bases, 7 bases remained unmatched. The CDR3 runs 12 residues. Combining the CDR3 with reference TRBV7-9 and TRBJ1-1 gives the whole variable domain DTGVSQNPRHKITKRGQNVTFRCDPISEHNRLYWYRQTLGQGPEFLTYFQNEAQLEKSRLLSDRFSAERPKGSFSTLEIQRTEQGDSAMYLCATKTGKTEAFFGQGTRLTVV.